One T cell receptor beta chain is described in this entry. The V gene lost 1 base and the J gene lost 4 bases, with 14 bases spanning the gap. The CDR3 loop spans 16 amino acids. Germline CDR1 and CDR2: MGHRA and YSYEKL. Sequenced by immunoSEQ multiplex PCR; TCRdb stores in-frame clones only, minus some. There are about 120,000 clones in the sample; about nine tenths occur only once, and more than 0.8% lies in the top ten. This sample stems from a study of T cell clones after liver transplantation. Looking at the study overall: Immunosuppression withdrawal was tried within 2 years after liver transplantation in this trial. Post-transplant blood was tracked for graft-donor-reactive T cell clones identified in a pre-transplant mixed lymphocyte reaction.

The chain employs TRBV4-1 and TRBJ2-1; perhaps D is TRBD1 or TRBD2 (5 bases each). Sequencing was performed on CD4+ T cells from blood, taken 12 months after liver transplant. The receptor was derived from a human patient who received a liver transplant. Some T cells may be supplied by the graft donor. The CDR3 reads CASSQAGTPSYNEQFF. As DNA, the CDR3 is TGCGCCAGCAGCCAAGCTGGGACGCCAAGTTACAATGAGCAGTTCTTC.